The 8 T cell receptor beta chains in this list originate from one sample, sequenced in a study of T cell clonality in common variable immunodeficiency. The method was immunoSEQ multiplex PCR; TCRdb's version includes in-frame clones alone and lacks a portion of them. This table holds some 52,000 clones with no singletons; the top ten claim approximately 3%. Sequenced: peripheral blood mononuclear cells. These receptors came from a person aged 18 to 69 in good health.

This clone was detected a few times. The CDR3 extends 3 residues past the end of the read, so its final part is completed from the germline J gene. The rearrangement uses TRBV19 and TRBJ2-3, with 11 positions matching TRBD2. Germline-derived CDR1 and CDR2 are LNHDA and SQIVND (reference sequence). The CDR3 has 16 residues. The V and J ends lost 5 bases and 4 bases, in that order; junction bases with no gene match: 8. The DNA read from the CDR3 is TGTGCCAGTAGTGTCTCTAGCGGGGGGCGGTCAGATACG. As protein: CASSVSSGGRSDT. The complete CDR3 sequence is CASSVSSGGRSDTQYF.

This clone was picked up many times. Read data end 3 residues before the CDR3 end; the end is taken from the germline J gene. The rearrangement joins TRBV12-3 or TRBV12-4 to TRBJ1-6; 9 bases fit TRBD1. J lost 10 bases, V lost 6 bases, and 7 bases had no gene match. The CDR3 is 14 residues long. CDR3 DNA, as far as it was read: TGTGCCAGCAGACCCGGGACAGGGCAATCACCC. Encoded protein: CASRPGTGQSP. The whole CDR3 protein is CASRPGTGQSPLHF.

In this sample, this clone turned up a few times. From the germline J gene comes the end of the CDR3, since the read stops 3 residues before it. The J gene is TRBJ2-5, the V gene TRBV5-1; no firm D call. This CDR3 has 14 amino acids. Germline V gene data show CDR1 as SGHRS and CDR2 as YFSETQ. The sequenced CDR3 bases are TGCGCCAGCAAGGTTGATACGAGCACAGATACC. This translates into CASKVDTSTDT. The entire CDR3 is CASKVDTSTDTQYF.

In its sample, this clone was seen many times. Read sequence stops 3 residues before the CDR3 end, and the germline J gene provides the missing end. The V call is TRBV30, the J call TRBJ2-5; 10 bases align to TRBD2. The CDR3 has 17 residues. The germline CDR1 and CDR2 sequences are GTSNPN and SVGIG (reference sequence). V was clipped by 2 bases and J by 5 bases; unmatched bases: 14. The CDR3 DNA, read in part, is TGTGCCTGGAGTAGACTAGCGGGCCTTCAAGGGGGGGAGACC. Encoded protein: CAWSRLAGLQGGET. The CDR3 in full is CAWSRLAGLQGGETQYF.

Worth noting for this clone: Coverage ceases 3 residues before the CDR3 finishes, and the germline J gene fills in the end. This chain joins TRBV18 and TRBJ1-6, with 7 nucleotides matching TRBD1. After removal of 3 bases from V and 6 bases from J, the junction contained 8 bases not matched to a gene. The CDR3 loop spans 16 amino acids. CDR1 KGHSH and CDR2 LQKENI come from the germline V gene. The CDR3 bases that were read are TGTGCCAGCTCACCGGCTTACAGGGGTAGTAATTCACCC. Amino acid sequence: CASSPAYRGSNSP. The full-length CDR3 reads as CASSPAYRGSNSPLHF. The whole variable domain, remainder taken from reference TRBV18 and TRBJ1-6, is NAGVMQNPRHLVRRRGQEARLRCSPMKGHSHVYWYRQLPEEGLKFMVYLQKENIIDESGMPKERFSAEFPKEGPSILRIQQVVRGDSAAYFCASSPAYRGSNSPLHFGNGTRLTVT.

This clone appeared many times. This may stem from a read error, because a much larger clone lies one nucleotide away. The covered CDR3 bases are TGTGCCAGCGGCCCTGGGACAGGTCCTACAGATACG. Encoded protein: CASGPGTGPTDT. The entire CDR3 reads CASGPGTGPTDTQYF. This chain links TRBV7-3 with TRBJ2-3; TRBD1 matches 8 bases. The read comes to an end 3 residues before the CDR3 does, leaving the germline J gene to fill in the end. V lost 8 bases and J lost 3; bases outside the gene matches: 10. The CDR3 length is 15 residues. Germline CDR1 is SGHTA and CDR2 is FQGTGA.

This clone came up a few times. Read sequence stops 3 residues before the CDR3 end, and the germline J gene provides the missing end. J is TRBJ1-1 and V is TRBV18; D may be TRBD1 (6 bases). The CDR3 is 12 residues long. The V end lost 6 bases, the J end lost 7 bases, and 12 bases lay between the germline ends. Germline lookup yields CDR1 KGHSH and CDR2 LQKENI. The CDR3 DNA, read in part, is TGTGCCAGCTCGCCCCAGGGGAATGAA. Residues: CASSPQGNE. The whole CDR3 is CASSPQGNEAFF.

This clone was counted at least ten times. CDR3 DNA, as far as it was read: TGTGCCAGCAGCTTAACGACAGGGGGCTACGAG. Its translation is CASSLTTGGYE. From start to end, the CDR3 is CASSLTTGGYEQYF. The rearrangement joins TRBV5-4 to TRBJ2-7; 9 nucleotides align to TRBD1. The read ends 3 residues early relative to the CDR3; the germline J gene fills the gap. Per the germline V gene, CDR1 is SGHNT and CDR2 is YYREEE (reference sequence). CDR3 length equals 14 residues. J was trimmed by 3 bases and V by 2 bases; bases with no gene match: 3.